The 9 T cell receptor beta chains in this list originate from one sample, sequenced in a study of blood T cells in healthy people across ages. Primers used in a second PCR of about 7 to 11 cycles were a sample-barcoded 5' primer and a J-beta primer mix. TCRdb passed the 5' RACE reads through MiXCR, listing each CDR3 protein once. Of about 2 million distinct CDR3 sequences in the sample, around half are singletons; the top ten hold roughly 2%. The material sequenced was blood. These receptors originate from a woman aged 40 to 50 in good health.

This rearrangement joins TRBV6-2 or TRBV6-3 to TRBJ2-5; TRBD1 matches at 10 bases. Germline V gives CDR1 MNHEY, CDR2 SVGEGT. The V segment lost 10 bases and the J segment 5 bases; nucleotides outside the gene matches: 10. This CDR3 is 14 amino acids long. CDR3 coding DNA: TGTGCCACGACAGGGGGCCTCGGAGGGGAGACCCAGTACTTC. It specifies CATTGGLGGETQYF.

The rearrangement links TRBV20-1 to TRBJ2-7; possible D gene TRBD2, 5 bases. The germline V and J ends were trimmed by 2 bases and 3 bases, with 23 bases remaining between them. CDR3 length equals 17 residues. Germline V CDR1 and CDR2: DFQATT, SNEGSKA (reference sequence). The CDR3: CSARPTTAASMIYEQYF. CDR3 nucleotide sequence: TGCAGTGCTAGACCGACTACAGCGGCGAGCATGATCTACGAGCAGTACTTC.

The V and J genes are TRBV5-6 and TRBJ2-5; 8 positions agree with TRBD1. With 1 base clipped from V and 2 bases from J, the junction kept 7 bases outside the gene matches. The length of the CDR3 is 16 residues. Germline V gene data show CDR1 as SGHDT and CDR2 as YYEEEE. The CDR3 nucleotides are TGTGCCAGCAGCTTGCCCCCTGGACAGGGACAAGAGACCCAGTACTTC. It translates to CASSLPPGQGQETQYF.

This chain joins TRBV20-1 and TRBJ1-2; tentative D call: TRBD1 (5 bases). V gave up 4 bases and J gave up 4 bases, with 16 bases separating them. The germline CDR1 and CDR2 sequences are DFQATT and SNEGSKA (reference sequence). The CDR3 spans 14 residues. The DNA of the CDR3 is TGCAGTGCTACCCCCACTCGAAGGGGCTATGGCTACACCTTC. Translating it yields CSATPTRRGYGYTF.

This clonotype was detected only a few times. V gene TRBV9 combines with J gene TRBJ2-1; 10 bases fit TRBD2. Germline V gives CDR1 SGDLS, CDR2 YYNGEE. CDR3 length: 15 amino acids. Unmatched junction bases numbered 3, after V lost 2 bases and J lost 4 bases. CDR3 nucleotide sequence: TGTGCCAGCAGCGTCGGACTAGCGGAGTACAATGAGCAGTTCTTC. This translates into CASSVGLAEYNEQFF.

As to this clonotype: This may stem from a read error, because a much larger clone lies one nucleotide away. The chain joins TRBV20-1 to TRBJ2-1, with unresolved D. Trimming cost V 2 bases and J 10 bases, with 15 bases left between them. CDR1 and CDR2 from the germline V gene are DFQATT and SNEGSKA (reference sequence). CDR3 length: 13 amino acids. CDR3: CSARSMVAGEQFF. The CDR3 DNA reads TGCAGTGCTAGAAGCATGGTAGCTGGCGAGCAGTTCTTC.

The rearrangement joins TRBV27 to TRBJ2-5; 15 bases match TRBD2. The last part of the DNA fits TRBJ2-7 better; the J call may be wrong. This CDR3 has 17 amino acids. In germline, CDR1 is MNHEY, CDR2 SMNVEV (reference sequence). The CDR3 loop reads CASSRQGLAGGGYEQYF. DNA for the CDR3: TGTGCCAGCAGTCGACAGGGACTAGCGGGGGGAGGGTACGAGCAGTACTTC.

This clonotype was detected only a few times. The rearrangement links TRBV11-1 to TRBJ2-3; 8 bases are a match to TRBD1. V trimming: 4 bases; J trimming: 6 bases; junction bases outside the gene matches: 9. In germline, CDR1 is SGHAT, CDR2 FQDESV (reference sequence). The CDR3 loop spans 15 amino acids. The CDR3 loop reads CASSWGQETRDTQYF. CDR3 in DNA: TGTGCCAGCAGCTGGGGACAGGAGACAAGGGATACGCAGTATTTT.

The chain recombines TRBV6-6 with TRBJ2-1; TRBD1 or TRBD2 may be the D gene (6 bases each). The CDR3 is made up of 16 amino acids. Germline CDR1 reads MNHNY; CDR2 reads SVGAGI (reference sequence). The V end lost 6 bases, the J end lost 0 bases, and 15 bases lay between the germline ends. The CDR3 region has the DNA TGTGCCAGCAGATTACATCGGGGGCACTCCTACAATGAGCAGTTCTTC. It translates to CASRLHRGHSYNEQFF.